A single sample is the source of the 8 T cell receptor beta chains below, sequenced in a study of blood T cell repertoires in COVID-19. The data were produced by immunoSEQ multiplex PCR, yet TCRdb's version contains in-frame clones alone and is incomplete. The sample gives around 310,000 clones, 75% to 95% of which show up once; roughly 6.8% is in the top ten. Input material: peripheral blood. The receptors here all came from a woman aged 25-40 years with COVID-19, enrolled during active disease.

With regard to this clone: This CDR3 is also generated by other DNA sequences in the sample. CDR3 bases: TGTGCCAGCAGTCCCCTCGGGACAGGGAACTATGGCTACACCTTC. Translating it yields CASSPLGTGNYGYTF. The chain uses TRBV28 and TRBJ1-2; 9 bases align to TRBD1. The CDR3 spans 15 residues. Germline CDR1 reads MDHEN; CDR2 reads SYDVKM. V dropped 5 bases and J dropped 2; count of bases not matched to a gene: 6.

The rearrangement links TRBV7-2 to TRBJ2-7, with 8 bases matching TRBD1. The V segment lost 1 base and the J segment 6 bases; nucleotides outside the gene matches: 8. From germline, CDR1 is SGHTA and CDR2 FQGNSA. The CDR3 loop spans 15 amino acids. As DNA, the CDR3 is TGTGCCAGCAGCTTAGTGGCAGGGGGCGGGTTCGAGCAGTACTTC. Protein: CASSLVAGGGFEQYF.

The DNA for the CDR3 is TGTGCCAGCAGTCGCGACAGAGCTATACACAATGAGCAGTTCTTC. Residues: CASSRDRAIHNEQFF. The chain joins TRBV11-2 to TRBJ2-1; a weak D match, TRBD1 (5 bases). The length of the CDR3 is 15 residues. CDR1 and CDR2 (germline): SGHAT, FQNNGV. The ends were cut back, 6 bases at V and 5 bases at J, with 17 bases in the middle.

The chain combines TRBV5-1 with TRBJ1-1; the match to TRBD1 covers 7 bases. The CDR3 loop spans 12 amino acids. Germline trimming cut 0 bases from V and 9 bases from J; bases unmatched to any gene: 2. Germline values: CDR1 SGHRS, CDR2 YFSETQ. The CDR3 DNA reads as TGCGCCAGCAGCTTGGGGGGACAGAAAGCTTTCTTT. Translation: CASSLGGQKAFF.

The V and J genes are TRBV5-6 and TRBJ2-1; no firm D call. The V end lost 0 bases, the J end lost 4 bases, and 11 bases lay between the germline ends. Germline loops: CDR1 SGHDT, CDR2 YYEEEE. The CDR3 is 15 amino acids. CDR3 bases: TGTGCCAGCAGCTTGGCGGTTTCTCTTTACAATGAGCAGTTCTTC. Its protein is CASSLAVSLYNEQFF.

The chain couples TRBV30 to TRBJ2-3; D is perhaps TRBD2 (6 bases). From germline, CDR1 is GTSNPN and CDR2 SVGIG (reference sequence). CDR3 length: 15 amino acids. V lost 1 base, J lost 7 bases, and 18 bases lay in between. This CDR3 reads CAWSAETRRGHTQYF. The CDR3 DNA reads TGTGCCTGGAGTGCCGAGACGCGGAGGGGACATACGCAGTATTTT.

The rearrangement joins TRBV6-5 to TRBJ1-5, with D unclear. CDR3 length equals 15 residues. The V end was cut by 0 bases, the J end by 3 bases, with 9 bases between. The V gene's germline CDR1 is MNHEY and CDR2 SVGAGI. The CDR3 protein is CASSYSVQNNQPQHF. CDR3 nucleotides: TGTGCCAGCAGTTACTCCGTCCAGAACAATCAGCCCCAGCATTTT.

The V and J genes are TRBV2 and TRBJ2-5, with 7 bases aligning to TRBD1. The CDR3 runs to 13 residues. Trimming cost V 1 base and J 5 bases; bases outside gene matches: 1. Germline CDR1 and CDR2: SNHLY and FYNNEI. The CDR3 spells CASSEEQGETQYF. CDR3 coding DNA: TGTGCCAGCAGTGAAGAACAGGGGGAGACCCAGTACTTC.